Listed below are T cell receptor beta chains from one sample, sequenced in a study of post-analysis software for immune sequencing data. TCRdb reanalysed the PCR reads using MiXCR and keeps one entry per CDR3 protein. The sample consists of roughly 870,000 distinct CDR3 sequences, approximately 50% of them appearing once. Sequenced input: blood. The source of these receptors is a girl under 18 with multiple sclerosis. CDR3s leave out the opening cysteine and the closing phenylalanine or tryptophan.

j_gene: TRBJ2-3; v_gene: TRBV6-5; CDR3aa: ASSYRAGVRSPADTQY
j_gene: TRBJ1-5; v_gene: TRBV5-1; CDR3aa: ASSQGTGSQPQH
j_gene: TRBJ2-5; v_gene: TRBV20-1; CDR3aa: SASRGSGGQETQY
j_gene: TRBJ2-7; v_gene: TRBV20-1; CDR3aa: SAMRRGIGYEQY
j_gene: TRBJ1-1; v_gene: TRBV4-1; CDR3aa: ASSQDRTRGDANTEAF
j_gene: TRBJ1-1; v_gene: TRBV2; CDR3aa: ASKGRTEAF
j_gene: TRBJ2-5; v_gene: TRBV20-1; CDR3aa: SAPGTSGEETQY
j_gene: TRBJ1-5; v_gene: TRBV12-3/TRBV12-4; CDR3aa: ASSTDRNQPQH
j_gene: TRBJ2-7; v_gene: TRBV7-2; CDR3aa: ASSLEEYGLAHHRYEQY
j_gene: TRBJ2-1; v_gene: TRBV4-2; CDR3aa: ASSPGGGGGPWNEQF
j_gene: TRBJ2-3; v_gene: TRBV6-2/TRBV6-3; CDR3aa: ASSRPRLAGVTDTQY
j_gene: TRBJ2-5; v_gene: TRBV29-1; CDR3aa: SVEANGGETQY
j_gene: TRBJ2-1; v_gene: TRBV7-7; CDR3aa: ASSETLGEQF
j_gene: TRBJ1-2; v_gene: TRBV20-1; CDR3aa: SAPGTGGSIYGYT
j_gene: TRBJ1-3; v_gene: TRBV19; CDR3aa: ASKRQNSGNTIY
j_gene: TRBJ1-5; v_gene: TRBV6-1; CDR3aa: ASSGWPGQPQH
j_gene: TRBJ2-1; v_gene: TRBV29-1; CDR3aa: SVAVDNTLAVQSYNEQF
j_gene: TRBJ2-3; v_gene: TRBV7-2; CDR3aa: ASSLVVSPDTQY
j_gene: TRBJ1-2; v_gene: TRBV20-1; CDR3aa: SAKQSTGEVRGYT
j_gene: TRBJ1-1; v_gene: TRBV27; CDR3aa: ASSPLTGSEAF
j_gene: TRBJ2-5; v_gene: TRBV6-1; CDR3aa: ASRTTGTLEQY
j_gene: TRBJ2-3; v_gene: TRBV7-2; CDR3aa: ASLGVAKGDTQY
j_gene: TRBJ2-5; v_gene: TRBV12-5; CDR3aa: ASGLSYGLPSGETQY
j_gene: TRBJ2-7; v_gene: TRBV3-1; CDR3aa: ASSPSTRDEQY
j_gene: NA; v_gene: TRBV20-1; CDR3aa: SATEIQGGLYEQY
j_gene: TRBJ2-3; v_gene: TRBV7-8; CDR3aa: ASSPSGRAHTDTQY
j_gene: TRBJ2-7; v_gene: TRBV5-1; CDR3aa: ASSLAGGQGGNYEQY
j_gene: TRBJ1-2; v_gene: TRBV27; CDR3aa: ASSHAQGAHT
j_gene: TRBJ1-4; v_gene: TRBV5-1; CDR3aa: ASSLGFRTLNEKLF
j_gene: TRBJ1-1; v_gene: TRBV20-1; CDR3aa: SASRHTEAF
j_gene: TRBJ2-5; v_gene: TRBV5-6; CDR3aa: ASSSQGGPETQY
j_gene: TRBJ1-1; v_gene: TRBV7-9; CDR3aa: ASSLVETGEAF
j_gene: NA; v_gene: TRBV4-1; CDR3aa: ASSFGLAGEGETQY
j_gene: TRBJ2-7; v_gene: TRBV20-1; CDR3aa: SARDPSLYEQY
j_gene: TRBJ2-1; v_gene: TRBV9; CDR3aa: ASSVMKGGRLGGGNEQF
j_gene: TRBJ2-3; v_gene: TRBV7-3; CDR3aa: ASSLGLSTDTQY
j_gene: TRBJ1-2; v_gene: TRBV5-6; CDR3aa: ASRRTGQNYGYT
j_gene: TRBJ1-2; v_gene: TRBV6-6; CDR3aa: ASSYEGAANYGYT
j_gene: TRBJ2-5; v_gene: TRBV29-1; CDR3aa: SVAPSGRKETQY
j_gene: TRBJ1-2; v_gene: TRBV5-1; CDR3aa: ASSLLPDYGYT
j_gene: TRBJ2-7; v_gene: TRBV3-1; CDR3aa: ASSPSGRGHEQY
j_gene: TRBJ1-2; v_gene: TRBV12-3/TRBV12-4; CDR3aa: ASSISQGVYGYT
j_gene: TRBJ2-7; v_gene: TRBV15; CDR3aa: ATSRGNYEQY
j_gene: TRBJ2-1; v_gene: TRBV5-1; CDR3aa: ASSLRTASSYNEQF
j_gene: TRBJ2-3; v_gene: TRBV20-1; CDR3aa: SARITSGSADTQY
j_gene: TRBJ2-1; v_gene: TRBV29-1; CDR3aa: SVESLYSSYNEQF
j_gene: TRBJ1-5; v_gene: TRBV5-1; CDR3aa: ASSDGTGDQPQH
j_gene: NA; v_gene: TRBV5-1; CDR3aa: ASSLRGQRFSYEQY
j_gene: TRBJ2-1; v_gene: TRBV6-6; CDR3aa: ASSYQGNGEQF
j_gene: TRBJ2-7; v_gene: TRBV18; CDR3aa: ASSLNRVDYEQY
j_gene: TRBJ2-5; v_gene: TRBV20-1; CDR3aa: SARRDRGVQETQY
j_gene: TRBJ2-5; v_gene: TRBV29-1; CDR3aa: SVLSSGTETQY
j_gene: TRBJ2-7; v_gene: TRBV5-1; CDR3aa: ASSPSGASGGVSYQQY
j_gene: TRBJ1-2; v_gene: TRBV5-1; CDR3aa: ASSSDSLGNYGYT
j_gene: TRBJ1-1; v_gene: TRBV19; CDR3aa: ATTKAGRNTEAF
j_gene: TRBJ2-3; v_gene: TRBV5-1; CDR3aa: ASSSRPGTDTQY